The 18 T cell receptor beta chains listed next were all sequenced from one sample in a study of graft-versus-host responses after intestinal transplantation. TCRdb's copy holds only in-frame clones and misses some; the assay was immunoSEQ multiplex PCR. The sample records tens of thousands of clones, under 95% being singletons. Specimen: PBMCs, collected about 120 days after intestinal transplantation. The receptor set was obtained from a human patient who received an intestinal transplant, so some T cells may come from the graft donor.

This chain joins TRBV11-1 and TRBJ2-5, with D uncertain. Germline V gene lookup returns CDR1 SGHAT and CDR2 FQDESV (reference sequence). V was trimmed by 5 bases and J by 0 bases, leaving 13 bases between them. This CDR3 has 15 amino acids. The CDR3 DNA reads TGTGCCAGCAGCCCTGAATGGCCGTACCAAGAGACCCAGTACTTC. Its protein is CASSPEWPYQETQYF. The entire variable domain, with the rest obtained from reference TRBV11-1 and TRBJ2-5, is as follows: EAEVAQSPRYKITEKSQAVAFWCDPISGHATLYWYRQILGQGPELLVQFQDESVVDDSQLPKDRFSAERLKGVDSTLKIQPAELGDSAMYLCASSPEWPYQETQYFGPGTRLLVL.

The V gene is TRBV18, the J gene TRBJ2-2; no definite D call. The CDR3 contains 13 residues. Germline CDR1 KGHSH, CDR2 LQKENI. V lost 1 base to trimming and J lost 6 bases, with 6 bases between them. The CDR3 sequence is CASSPLIAGELFF. The CDR3 bases are TGTGCCAGCTCACCACTCATCGCCGGGGAGCTGTTTTTT.

CDR3 in amino acids: CASSRGDIGQYF. The CDR3 DNA sequence: TGTGCCAGCAGCAGAGGGGACATCGGGCAGTACTTC. The J gene is TRBJ2-7, the V gene TRBV9, with D possibly matching TRBD1 (6 bases). The CDR3 is made up of 12 amino acids. Germline V CDR1 and CDR2: SGDLS, YYNGEE. Trimming took off 4 bases at V and 9 bases at J, with 14 bases between the two ends.

This clone was seen once. The chain combines TRBV15 with TRBJ2-1, with D possibly TRBD2 on 6 matching bases. This CDR3 is built from 14 residues. V lost 3 bases to trimming and J lost 9 bases, with 15 bases between them. CDR1 and CDR2 from the germline V gene are LNHNV and YYDKDF (reference sequence). CDR3 nucleotide sequence: TGTGCCACCAGCAGTGGGGGGTCCCGAGTTGAGCAGTTCTTC. Residues: CATSSGGSRVEQFF. Combining the CDR3 with reference TRBV15 and TRBJ2-1 gives the whole variable domain DAMVIQNPRYQVTQFGKPVTLSCSQTLNHNVMYWYQQKSSQAPKLLFHYYDKDFNNEADTPDNFQSRRPNTSFCFLDIRSPGLGDTAMYLCATSSGGSRVEQFFGPGTRLTVL.

This clone has a single count. The genes are TRBV28 and TRBJ1-5, with D possibly TRBD1 on 5 matching bases. The CDR3 extends over 16 amino acids. Trimming took off 2 bases at V and 1 base at J, with 12 bases between the two ends. Germline CDR1 and CDR2: MDHEN and SYDVKM. CDR3 DNA: TGTGCCAGCAGTTTAGGTTACAGGTTAAGCAATCAGCCCCAGCATTTT. It yields the protein CASSLGYRLSNQPQHF.

The CDR3 nucleotides are TGTGCCTCTGGGCCACAGGGGAACACTGAAGCTTTCTTT. Its protein product is CASGPQGNTEAFF. J is TRBJ1-1 and V is TRBV30, with D maybe TRBD1 (6 bases). Germline lookup yields CDR1 GTSNPN and CDR2 SVGIG (reference sequence). Deletions cut 7 bases from V and 1 base from J, with 13 bases between. CDR3 length: 13 residues.

This sequence joins TRBV5-4 and TRBJ1-2, with a possible D match to TRBD1 (6 bases). The CDR3 extends over 15 amino acids. Trimming cost V 0 bases and J 4 bases, with 13 bases left between them. Germline V gives CDR1 SGHNT, CDR2 YYREEE (reference sequence). CDR3 sequence: CASSLVGGPSYGYTF. In DNA form, the CDR3 reads TGTGCCAGCAGCTTGGTGGGGGGGCCTTCCTATGGCTACACCTTC.

This clone was recorded once. J is TRBJ2-7 and V is TRBV28; 7 bases are shared with TRBD2. The germline CDR1 and CDR2 sequences are MDHEN and SYDVKM. The CDR3 runs 14 residues. The V and J ends lost 7 bases and 2 bases, in that order; junction bases with no gene match: 8. CDR3 DNA sequence: TGTGCCAGCATCCCCGGGACTAAACCCTACGAGCAGTACTTC. Its translation: CASIPGTKPYEQYF.

The chain employs TRBV19 and TRBJ2-7; TRBD2 matches at 8 bases. V shed 3 bases, J shed 0 bases, and the junction held 4 bases outside the gene matches. The CDR3 is 15 residues long. Germline V gene sequence: CDR1 LNHDA, CDR2 SQIVND (reference sequence). DNA for the CDR3: TGTGCCAGTAGTATTAGCGGGATAGACTCCTACGAGCAGTACTTC. This encodes CASSISGIDSYEQYF. Filled out from reference TRBV19 and TRBJ2-7, the complete variable domain reads DGGITQSPKYLFRKEGQNVTLSCEQNLNHDAMYWYRQDPGQGLRLIYYSQIVNDFQKGDIAEGYSVSREKKESFPLTVTSAQKNPTAFYLCASSISGIDSYEQYFGPGTRLTVT.

The CDR3 reads CASSLNAGKNTEAFF. CDR3 DNA sequence: TGTGCCAGCAGCTTAAATGCAGGGAAGAACACTGAAGCTTTCTTT. The chain combines TRBV7-3 with TRBJ1-1, with a weak D call TRBD1 (5 bases). CDR1 SGHTA and CDR2 FQGTGA come from the germline V gene. V was trimmed by 1 base and J by 1 base, leaving 10 bases between them. The CDR3 runs 15 residues. Drawing the rest from reference TRBV7-3 and TRBJ1-1, the complete variable domain is GAGVSQTPSNKVTEKGKYVELRCDPISGHTALYWYRQSLGQGPEFLIYFQGTGAADDSGLPNDRFFAVRPEGSVSTLKIQRTERGDSAVYLCASSLNAGKNTEAFFGQGTRLTVV.

The rearrangement uses TRBV29-1 and TRBJ2-5; 8 bases agree with TRBD1. The CDR3 loop spans 14 amino acids. Germline CDR1 and CDR2: SQVTM and ANQGSEA. J gave up 5 bases and V 1 base, and 6 bases lay outside the gene matches. DNA of the CDR3: TGCAGCGTTGAAGGGGGACAGGCAGGGGAGACCCAGTACTTC. This gives the protein CSVEGGQAGETQYF.

The chain has TRBV15 and TRBJ2-1; 7 nucleotides line up with TRBD2. The junction had 5 bases not matched to a gene; V was cut back by 5 bases and J by 10 bases. Germline CDR1 reads LNHNV; CDR2 reads YYDKDF (reference sequence). The CDR3 is made up of 12 amino acids. The CDR3 is CATSGEGREQFF. For the CDR3, the DNA is TGTGCCACCAGCGGGGAGGGCCGCGAGCAGTTCTTC.

V and J are TRBV2 and TRBJ2-3; D is perhaps TRBD2 (6 bases). The ends were cut back, 5 bases at V and 1 base at J, with 16 bases in the middle. This CDR3 contains 16 residues. CDR1 is SNHLY and CDR2 is FYNNEI in the germline V gene. CDR3 coding DNA: TGTGCCAGCAGTCCCCATCGACTAGGTCGCACAGATACGCAGTATTTT. Amino acid sequence: CASSPHRLGRTDTQYF.

J is TRBJ1-6 and V is TRBV4-1; D is ambiguous. Per germline, CDR1 MGHRA and CDR2 YSYEKL. V was pared by 3 bases and J by 7 bases, with 4 bases between. CDR3 length: 12 residues. The CDR3 DNA sequence: TGCGCCAGCAGCCAGCACAATTCACCCCTCCACTTT. Its protein product is CASSQHNSPLHF.

Here the CDR3 DNA reads TGTGCCAGCAGTGTCCGCAGCCACTATGGCTACACCTTC. Translated: CASSVRSHYGYTF. This chain connects TRBV28 to TRBJ1-2; D not certain. V gave up 5 bases and J gave up 3 bases, with 10 bases separating them. Per the germline V gene, CDR1 is MDHEN and CDR2 is SYDVKM. This CDR3 spans 13 amino acids.

This chain connects TRBV2 to TRBJ2-7; tentatively, D is TRBD1 (6 bases). With 9 bases removed from V and 0 bases from J, the gap between germline ends came to 12 bases. The CDR3 runs to 13 residues. The germline gives CDR1 SNHLY, CDR2 FYNNEI. The chain's CDR3 is CASFTGPSYEQYF. The DNA for the CDR3 is TGTGCCAGTTTCACAGGGCCCTCCTACGAGCAGTACTTC.

The chain links TRBV4-1 to TRBJ2-1; D is undetermined. Germline V gives CDR1 MGHRA, CDR2 YSYEKL. Trimming shortened V by 1 base and J by 8 bases, and 12 bases separated the two germline ends. CDR3 length: 14 residues. The CDR3 here is CASSQVFAKDEQFF. The CDR3 bases are TGCGCCAGCAGCCAAGTATTTGCTAAGGATGAGCAGTTCTTC.

The gene calls are TRBV14 and TRBJ1-3; D is unresolved. CDR1 and CDR2 from the germline V gene are SGHDN and FVKESK. Trimming pared 1 base from V and 4 bases from J, leaving 14 bases between. The CDR3 runs to 16 residues. CDR3 nucleotides: TGTGCCAGCAGCCAAGGTTCCGGACTTTTCGGAAACACCATATATTTT. Its translation is CASSQGSGLFGNTIYF.